This T cell receptor (beta chain) is from a study of OX40 agonist ivuxolimab in advanced cancers. The CDR3 has 17 amino acids. Germline V CDR1 and CDR2: MNHEY, SMNVEV (reference sequence). Deletions cut 5 bases from V and 0 bases from J, with 16 bases between. People who had autoimmune disease history or systemic immunosuppression were excluded. Sequenced by immunoSEQ multiplex PCR; TCRdb stores in-frame clones only, minus some. There are tens of thousands of clones in the sample; approximately 86% occur only once, and under 0.75% lies in the top ten. Remarks on this clone: What it binds is not known.

Study results and caveats: In general, CD8+ T cells held more expanded clones than CD4+ did, on average. Among patients with partial responses at 0.1-3.0 mg/kg, clonal expansion was among the lowest. Expanded peripheral T cells had an undetermined antigen specificity.

The chain couples TRBV27 to TRBJ1-4; a possible D gene is TRBD1 (6 bases). The origin of this receptor is an adult with an advanced solid tumor such as melanoma, head and neck, liver or kidney cancer. Sequencing used CD4+ or CD8+ T cells sorted from blood, obtained in a trial of the OX40 agonist ivuxolimab. CDR3 in amino acids: CASSTSKRGATNEKLFF. DNA of the CDR3: TGTGCCAGCAGTACTAGTAAGAGGGGGGCAACTAATGAAAAACTGTTTTTT.